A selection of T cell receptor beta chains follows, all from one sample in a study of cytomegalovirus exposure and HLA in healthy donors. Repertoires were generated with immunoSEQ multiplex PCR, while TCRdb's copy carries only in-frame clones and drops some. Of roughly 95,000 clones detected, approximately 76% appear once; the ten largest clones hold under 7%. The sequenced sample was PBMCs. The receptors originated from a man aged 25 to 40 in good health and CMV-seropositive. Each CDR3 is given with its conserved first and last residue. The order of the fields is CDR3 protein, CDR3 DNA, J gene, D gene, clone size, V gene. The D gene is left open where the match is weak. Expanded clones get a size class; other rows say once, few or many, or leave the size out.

CDR3aa: CAGSQEGTGLEPQHF
CDR3nt: TGCGCCGGCAGCCAAGAGGGCACAGGATTGGAGCCCCAGCATTTT
j_gene: TRBJ1-5
d_gene: NA
abundance: NA
v_gene: TRBV4-1

CDR3aa: CASSPRQGGNEQFF
CDR3nt: TGCGCCAGCAGCCCGCGACAGGGGGGAAATGAGCAGTTCTTC
j_gene: TRBJ2-1
d_gene: TRBD1
abundance: NA
v_gene: TRBV5-1

CDR3aa: CASSPGDRGVNTEAFF
CDR3nt: TGTGCCAGCAGCCCAGGGGACAGGGGAGTGAACACTGAAGCTTTCTTT
j_gene: TRBJ1-1
d_gene: TRBD1
abundance: NA
v_gene: TRBV7-2

CDR3aa: CASSFGQYYGYTF
CDR3nt: TGTGCCAGCAGTTTTGGGCAGTACTATGGCTACACCTTC
j_gene: TRBJ1-2
d_gene: NA
abundance: NA
v_gene: TRBV6-5

CDR3aa: CASSRGAGQETQYF
CDR3nt: TGTGCCAGCTCACGCGGGGCAGGACAAGAGACCCAGTACTTC
j_gene: TRBJ2-5
d_gene: NA
abundance: NA
v_gene: TRBV18

CDR3aa: CASMVRDPGTQYF
CDR3nt: TGTGCCAGCATGGTCCGTGACCCGGGTACGCAGTATTTT
j_gene: TRBJ2-3
d_gene: NA
abundance: NA
v_gene: TRBV2

CDR3aa: CASLPSTNRGSNTEAFF
CDR3nt: TGTGCCAGCCTTCCCTCGACAAACAGGGGTTCGAACACTGAAGCTTTCTTT
j_gene: TRBJ1-1
d_gene: TRBD1
abundance: NA
v_gene: TRBV7-9

CDR3aa: CASSLGGSGGRTDTQYF
CDR3nt: TGTGCCAGCAGCTTAGGGGGTAGCGGGGGGCGCACAGATACGCAGTATTTT
j_gene: TRBJ2-3
d_gene: TRBD2
abundance: NA
v_gene: TRBV7-9

CDR3aa: CSAFLQGRGKIGEAFF
CDR3nt: TGCAGCGCTTTCTTACAGGGGAGAGGGAAGATTGGTGAAGCTTTCTTT
j_gene: TRBJ1-1
d_gene: TRBD1
abundance: NA
v_gene: TRBV29-1

CDR3aa: CASSPPTPYGYTF
CDR3nt: TGTGCCAGCAGTCCCCCAACTCCCTATGGCTACACCTTC
j_gene: TRBJ1-2
d_gene: NA
abundance: NA
v_gene: TRBV28

CDR3aa: CASSVNPNYEQYF
CDR3nt: TGTGCCAGCAGCGTTAACCCTAACTACGAGCAGTACTTC
j_gene: TRBJ2-7
d_gene: NA
abundance: few
v_gene: TRBV9

CDR3aa: CASSVGEAGNEQFF
CDR3nt: TGTGCCAGCAGCGTGGGGGAAGCGGGCAATGAGCAGTTCTTC
j_gene: TRBJ2-1
d_gene: NA
abundance: NA
v_gene: TRBV9

CDR3aa: CASSLREGLREQYF
CDR3nt: TGTGCCAGCAGTTTACGGGAGGGCCTTCGCGAGCAGTACTTC
j_gene: TRBJ2-7
d_gene: TRBD2
abundance: NA
v_gene: TRBV28

CDR3aa: CASSFGTGNRRAETQYF
CDR3nt: TGTGCCAGCAGCTTCGGGACAGGAAATCGTCGGGCAGAGACCCAGTACTTC
j_gene: TRBJ2-5
d_gene: TRBD1
abundance: NA
v_gene: TRBV7-9

CDR3aa: CASSQEGPGGSSSPLHF
CDR3nt: TGTGCCAGCAGCCAAGAGGGGCCAGGGGGAAGTAGCTCACCCCTCCACTTT
j_gene: TRBJ1-6
d_gene: TRBD1
abundance: NA
v_gene: TRBV4-2

CDR3aa: CASSNKPGYSNQPQHF
CDR3nt: TGTGCCAGCAGCAACAAGCCGGGTTATAGCAATCAGCCCCAGCATTTT
j_gene: TRBJ1-5
d_gene: NA
abundance: NA
v_gene: TRBV27

CDR3aa: CASSYSGGSYEQYF
CDR3nt: TGTGCCAGCAGTTACTCCGGGGGCTCCTACGAGCAGTACTTC
j_gene: TRBJ2-7
d_gene: NA
abundance: NA
v_gene: TRBV6-5

CDR3aa: CASSARSVGTQYF
CDR3nt: TGTGCCAGCAGCGCAAGATCTGTCGGTACCCAGTACTTC
j_gene: TRBJ2-5
d_gene: NA
abundance: NA
v_gene: TRBV5-8

CDR3aa: CASSFKQGGTEAFF
CDR3nt: TGTGCCAGCAGCTTTAAACAGGGGGGGACTGAAGCTTTCTTT
j_gene: TRBJ1-1
d_gene: TRBD1
abundance: NA
v_gene: TRBV5-4

CDR3aa: CASSPDRGASYEQYF
CDR3nt: TGTGCCAGCAGCCCAGACAGGGGGGCCTCATACGAGCAGTACTTC
j_gene: TRBJ2-7
d_gene: TRBD1
abundance: NA
v_gene: TRBV25-1

CDR3aa: CASSFGTGYGDEQYF
CDR3nt: TGCGCCAGCAGCTTTGGGACAGGGTACGGGGACGAGCAGTACTTC
j_gene: TRBJ2-7
d_gene: TRBD1
abundance: few
v_gene: TRBV5-1

CDR3aa: CASSSQTGGDGNTIYF
CDR3nt: TGCGCCAGCAGCTCTCAGACAGGGGGCGATGGAAACACCATATATTTT
j_gene: TRBJ1-3
d_gene: TRBD1
abundance: few
v_gene: TRBV5-1

CDR3aa: CASVSRGTGGKETQYF
CDR3nt: TGTGCCAGCGTTTCCCGGGGGACAGGGGGAAAAGAGACCCAGTACTTC
j_gene: TRBJ2-5
d_gene: TRBD1
abundance: NA
v_gene: TRBV7-9

CDR3aa: CASSTGGASEPYNEQFF
CDR3nt: TGTGCCAGCAGCACGGGGGGAGCTTCAGAACCTTACAATGAGCAGTTCTTC
j_gene: TRBJ2-1
d_gene: TRBD2
abundance: NA
v_gene: TRBV28

CDR3aa: CASSQAGTVNQPQHF
CDR3nt: TGTGCCAGCAGCCAAGCAGGGACTGTGAATCAGCCCCAGCATTTT
j_gene: TRBJ1-5
d_gene: NA
abundance: NA
v_gene: TRBV4-2

CDR3aa: CASSPRGLKGNEQFF
CDR3nt: TGTGCCAGCAGCCCCCGAGGGTTAAAAGGCAATGAGCAGTTCTTC
j_gene: TRBJ2-1
d_gene: NA
abundance: NA
v_gene: TRBV27

CDR3aa: CASSQFPLPRYEQYF
CDR3nt: TGCGCCAGCAGCCAATTCCCCCTACCCAGGTACGAGCAGTACTTC
j_gene: TRBJ2-7
d_gene: NA
abundance: NA
v_gene: TRBV4-1

CDR3aa: CASSHGTANNEQFF
CDR3nt: TGTGCCAGCAGCCACGGGACAGCAAACAATGAGCAGTTCTTC
j_gene: TRBJ2-1
d_gene: TRBD1
abundance: once
v_gene: TRBV7-3

CDR3aa: CASSRDSSRRGNTIYF
CDR3nt: TGTGCCAGCAGCCGGGACAGTTCCAGAAGAGGAAACACCATATATTTT
j_gene: TRBJ1-3
d_gene: TRBD1
abundance: NA
v_gene: TRBV2

CDR3aa: CSVASGSGNEQYF
CDR3nt: TGCAGCGTAGCCAGTGGATCAGGAAACGAGCAGTACTTC
j_gene: TRBJ2-7
d_gene: NA
abundance: NA
v_gene: TRBV29-1

CDR3aa: CSVEGTVPNTGELFF
CDR3nt: TGCAGCGTTGAAGGGACAGTGCCGAACACCGGGGAGCTGTTTTTT
j_gene: TRBJ2-2
d_gene: NA
abundance: NA
v_gene: TRBV29-1

CDR3aa: CASSVAGRYNEQFF
CDR3nt: TGTGCCAGCAGCGTCGCCGGCAGGTACAATGAGCAGTTCTTC
j_gene: TRBJ2-1
d_gene: NA
abundance: NA
v_gene: TRBV9

CDR3aa: CAWRVRSPDTQYF
CDR3nt: TGTGCCTGGAGGGTTCGGAGCCCGGATACGCAGTATTTT
j_gene: TRBJ2-3
d_gene: NA
abundance: NA
v_gene: TRBV30

CDR3aa: CASSRPTSGDTQYF
CDR3nt: TGCGCCAGCAGCCGTCCCACTAGCGGAGATACGCAGTATTTT
j_gene: TRBJ2-3
d_gene: TRBD2
abundance: NA
v_gene: TRBV4-1

CDR3aa: CASSLGLGFDNEQFF
CDR3nt: TGTGCCAGCAGCTTAGGTCTAGGATTCGATAATGAGCAGTTCTTC
j_gene: TRBJ2-1
d_gene: NA
abundance: few
v_gene: TRBV7-9

CDR3aa: CATSRGGGQGASYNEQFF
CDR3nt: TGTGCCACCAGCAGAGGGGGCGGACAGGGGGCATCCTACAATGAGCAGTTCTTC
j_gene: TRBJ2-1
d_gene: TRBD1
abundance: NA
v_gene: TRBV15

CDR3aa: CASSTGIEAGNTIYF
CDR3nt: TGTGCCAGCAGTACCGGAATAGAGGCTGGAAACACCATATATTTT
j_gene: TRBJ1-3
d_gene: NA
abundance: few
v_gene: TRBV6-1

CDR3aa: CASSWENEQFF
CDR3nt: TGTGCCAGCAGCTGGGAGAATGAGCAGTTCTTC
j_gene: TRBJ2-1
d_gene: NA
abundance: NA
v_gene: TRBV5-4

CDR3aa: CASTLGQGMTKEAFF
CDR3nt: TGTGCCAGCACCCTTGGACAGGGAATGACGAAAGAAGCTTTCTTT
j_gene: TRBJ1-1
d_gene: TRBD1
abundance: NA
v_gene: TRBV5-4

CDR3aa: CASSLDGTGRIGGTDTQYF
CDR3nt: TGCGCCAGCAGCTTAGATGGGACAGGGAGGATCGGTGGCACAGATACGCAGTATTTT
j_gene: TRBJ2-3
d_gene: TRBD1
abundance: NA
v_gene: TRBV5-1

CDR3aa: CASSLGFRQSYGYTF
CDR3nt: TGTGCCAGCAGCTTAGGATTCCGACAGTCCTATGGCTACACCTTC
j_gene: TRBJ1-2
d_gene: NA
abundance: NA
v_gene: TRBV7-8

CDR3aa: CASSYQADRETQYF
CDR3nt: TGTGCCAGCAGCTACCAAGCCGATAGAGAGACCCAGTACTTC
j_gene: TRBJ2-5
d_gene: NA
abundance: NA
v_gene: TRBV11-1

CDR3aa: CATRLDYASDTQYF
CDR3nt: TGTGCCACCCGGCTAGATTACGCTTCAGATACGCAGTATTTT
j_gene: TRBJ2-3
d_gene: NA
abundance: NA
v_gene: TRBV10-3

CDR3aa: CASSPDRDQPQHF
CDR3nt: TGTGCCAGCTCCCCCGACAGAGACCAGCCCCAGCATTTT
j_gene: TRBJ1-5
d_gene: NA
abundance: NA
v_gene: TRBV18

CDR3aa: CASSLGAGRGEQYF
CDR3nt: TGTGCCAGCAGCTTAGGAGCCGGGAGGGGCGAGCAGTACTTC
j_gene: TRBJ2-7
d_gene: TRBD2
abundance: once
v_gene: TRBV11-2

CDR3aa: CASSHRLAGAYEQFF
CDR3nt: TGTGCCAGCAGCCATCGACTAGCGGGAGCCTATGAGCAGTTCTTC
j_gene: TRBJ2-1
d_gene: TRBD2
abundance: NA
v_gene: TRBV7-2

CDR3aa: CASSKEGERGNTGELFF
CDR3nt: TGTGCCAGCAGCAAAGAGGGGGAGCGGGGGAACACCGGGGAGCTGTTTTTT
j_gene: TRBJ2-2
d_gene: NA
abundance: NA
v_gene: TRBV21-1

CDR3aa: CASSRRDIQETQYF
CDR3nt: TGTGCCAGCAGCCGCCGGGACATCCAAGAGACCCAGTACTTC
j_gene: TRBJ2-5
d_gene: NA
abundance: NA
v_gene: TRBV5-4

CDR3aa: CATVRAFGANVLTF
CDR3nt: TGTGCCACTGTGAGGGCCTTCGGGGCCAACGTCCTGACTTTC
j_gene: TRBJ2-6
d_gene: NA
abundance: few
v_gene: TRBV6-5

CDR3aa: CATLNGGSYNEQFF
CDR3nt: TGTGCCACCCTAAACGGGGGATCCTACAATGAGCAGTTCTTC
j_gene: TRBJ2-1
d_gene: NA
abundance: NA
v_gene: TRBV28

CDR3aa: CSVVGQALTETQYF
CDR3nt: TGCAGCGTTGTAGGTCAGGCGTTAACGGAGACCCAGTACTTC
j_gene: TRBJ2-5
d_gene: NA
abundance: NA
v_gene: TRBV29-1

CDR3aa: CASLQREGHNEQFF
CDR3nt: TGTGCCAGCCTCCAGCGGGAGGGCCACAATGAGCAGTTCTTC
j_gene: TRBJ2-1
d_gene: TRBD2
abundance: NA
v_gene: TRBV25-1

CDR3aa: CASSKGPGTSRETQYF
CDR3nt: TGTGCCAGCAGCAAAGGTCCCGGGACTAGCCGGGAGACCCAGTACTTC
j_gene: TRBJ2-5
d_gene: NA
abundance: NA
v_gene: TRBV21-1

CDR3aa: CASSFRGRETQYF
CDR3nt: TGTGCCAGCAGTTTCCGGGGAAGAGAGACCCAGTACTTC
j_gene: TRBJ2-5
d_gene: NA
abundance: NA
v_gene: TRBV28